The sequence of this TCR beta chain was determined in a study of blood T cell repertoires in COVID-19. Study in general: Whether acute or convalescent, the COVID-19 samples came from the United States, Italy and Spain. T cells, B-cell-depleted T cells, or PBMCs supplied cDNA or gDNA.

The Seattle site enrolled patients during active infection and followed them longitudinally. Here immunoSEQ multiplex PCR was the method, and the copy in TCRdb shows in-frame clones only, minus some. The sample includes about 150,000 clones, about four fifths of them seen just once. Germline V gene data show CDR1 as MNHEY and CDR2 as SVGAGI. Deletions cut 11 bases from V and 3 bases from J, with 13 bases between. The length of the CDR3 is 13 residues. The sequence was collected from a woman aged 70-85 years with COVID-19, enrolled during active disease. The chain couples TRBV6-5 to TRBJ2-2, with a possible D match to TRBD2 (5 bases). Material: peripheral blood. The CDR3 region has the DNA TGTGCCGGGAGCCAAGGGCACACCGGGGAGCTGTTTTTT. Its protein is CAGSQGHTGELFF.